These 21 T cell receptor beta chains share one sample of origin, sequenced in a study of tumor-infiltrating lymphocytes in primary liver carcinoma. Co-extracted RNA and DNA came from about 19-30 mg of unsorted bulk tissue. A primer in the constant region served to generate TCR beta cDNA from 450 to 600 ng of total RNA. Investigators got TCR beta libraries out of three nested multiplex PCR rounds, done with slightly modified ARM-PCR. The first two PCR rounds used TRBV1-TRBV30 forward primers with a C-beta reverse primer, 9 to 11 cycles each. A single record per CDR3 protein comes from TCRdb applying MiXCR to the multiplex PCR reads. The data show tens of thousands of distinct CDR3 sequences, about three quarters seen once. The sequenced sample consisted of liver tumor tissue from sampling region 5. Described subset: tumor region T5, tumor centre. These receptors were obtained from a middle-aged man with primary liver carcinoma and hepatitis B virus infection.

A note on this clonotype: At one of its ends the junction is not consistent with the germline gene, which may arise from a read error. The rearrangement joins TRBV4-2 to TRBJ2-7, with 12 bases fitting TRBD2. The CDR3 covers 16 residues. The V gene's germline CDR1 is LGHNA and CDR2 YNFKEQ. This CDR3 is CASSQDTTSGSYEQYF. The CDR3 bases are TGCGCCAGCAGCCAAGATACGACTAGCGGGAGCTACGAGCAGTACTTC.

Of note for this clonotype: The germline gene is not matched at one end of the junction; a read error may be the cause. CDR3 DNA: TGCGCCAGCAGCCAAGACTGCTCCTACGAACAGTACTTC. The encoded protein is CASSQDCSYEQYF. This chain uses TRBV14 with TRBJ2-7; no firm D call. The length of the CDR3 is 13 residues. Germline lookup yields CDR1 SGHDN and CDR2 FVKESK.

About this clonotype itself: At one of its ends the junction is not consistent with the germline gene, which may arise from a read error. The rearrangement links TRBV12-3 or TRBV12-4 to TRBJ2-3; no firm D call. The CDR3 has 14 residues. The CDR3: CASKRVLSTDTQYF. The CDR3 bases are TGTGCCAGCAAAAGGGTTCTGAGCACAGATACGCAATATTTT.

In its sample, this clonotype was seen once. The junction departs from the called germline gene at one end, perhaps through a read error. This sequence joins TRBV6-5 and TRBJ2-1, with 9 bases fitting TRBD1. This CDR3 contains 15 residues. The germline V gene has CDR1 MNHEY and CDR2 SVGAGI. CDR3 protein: CVSCTGGGMGGEQFF. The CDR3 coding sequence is TGTGTCAGCTGTACAGGGGGCGGAATGGGTGGGGAGCAGTTCTTC.

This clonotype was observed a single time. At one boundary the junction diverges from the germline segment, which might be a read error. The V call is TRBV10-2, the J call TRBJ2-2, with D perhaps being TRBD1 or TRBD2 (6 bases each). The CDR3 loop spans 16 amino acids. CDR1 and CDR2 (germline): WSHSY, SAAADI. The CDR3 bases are TGCGCCAGCAGTGTGGCGCGGGGATGGGACACCGGGGAGCTGTCTTTT. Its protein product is CASSVARGWDTGELSF.

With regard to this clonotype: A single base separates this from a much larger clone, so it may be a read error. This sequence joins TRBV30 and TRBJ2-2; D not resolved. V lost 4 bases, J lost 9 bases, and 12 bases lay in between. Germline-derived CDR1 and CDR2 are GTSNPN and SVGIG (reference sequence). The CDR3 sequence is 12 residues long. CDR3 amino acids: CAWTSSTRELFF. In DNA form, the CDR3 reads TGTGCCTGGACTAGTTCTACCAGGGAGCTGTTTTTT. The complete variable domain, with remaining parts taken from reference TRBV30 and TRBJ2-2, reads SQTIHQWPATLVQPVGSPLSLECTVEGTSNPNLYWYRQAAGRGLQLLFYSVGIGQISSEVPQNLSASRPQDRQFILSSKKLLLSDSGFYLCAWTSSTRELFFGEGSRLTVL.

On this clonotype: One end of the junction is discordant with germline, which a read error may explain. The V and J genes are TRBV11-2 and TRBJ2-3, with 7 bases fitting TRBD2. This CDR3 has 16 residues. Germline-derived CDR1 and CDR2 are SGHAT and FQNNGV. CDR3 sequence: CASSSPTSCSTDTHYF. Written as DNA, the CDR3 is TGTGCCAGCAGCTCCCCGACTAGCTGCAGCACAGATACGCATTATTTT.

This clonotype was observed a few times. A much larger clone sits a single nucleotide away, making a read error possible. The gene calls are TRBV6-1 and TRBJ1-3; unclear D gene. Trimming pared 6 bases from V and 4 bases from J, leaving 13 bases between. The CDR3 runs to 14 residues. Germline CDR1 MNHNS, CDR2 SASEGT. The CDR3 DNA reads TGTGCCAGCAGACATTTGGCTGAGGGAAACACCATATATTTT. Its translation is CASRHLAEGNTIYF.

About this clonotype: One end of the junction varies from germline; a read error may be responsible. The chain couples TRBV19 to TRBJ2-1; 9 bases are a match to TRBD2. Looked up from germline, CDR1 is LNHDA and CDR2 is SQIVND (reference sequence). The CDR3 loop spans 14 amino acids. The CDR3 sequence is CASSVAGAYSEQFF. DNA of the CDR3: TGTGCCAGTTCCGTAGCGGGAGCCTACAGTGAGCAGTTCTTC.

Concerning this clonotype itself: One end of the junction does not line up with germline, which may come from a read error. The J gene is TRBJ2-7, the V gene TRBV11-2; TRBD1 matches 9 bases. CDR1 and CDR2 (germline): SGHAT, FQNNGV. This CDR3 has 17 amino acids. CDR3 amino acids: CASSIDPPGQGIYEQCF. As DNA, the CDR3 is TGTGCCAGCAGCATCGACCCGCCGGGACAGGGAATCTACGAGCAGTGTTTC.

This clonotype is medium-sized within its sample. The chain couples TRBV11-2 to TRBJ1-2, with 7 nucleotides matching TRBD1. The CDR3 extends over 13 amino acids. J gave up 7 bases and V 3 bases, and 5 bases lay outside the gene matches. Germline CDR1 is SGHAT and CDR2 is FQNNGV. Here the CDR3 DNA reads TGTGCCAGCAGCTTGGTACAGGGGCTTGGCTACACCTTC. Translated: CASSLVQGLGYTF.

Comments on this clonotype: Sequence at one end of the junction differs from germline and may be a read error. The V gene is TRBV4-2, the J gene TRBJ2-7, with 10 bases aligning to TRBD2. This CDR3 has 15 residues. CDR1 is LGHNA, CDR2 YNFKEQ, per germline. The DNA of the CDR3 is TGTGTCAGCAGCCAAACAGCGGGAGGGACCTACGTGCAGTACTTC. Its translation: CVSSQTAGGTYVQYF.

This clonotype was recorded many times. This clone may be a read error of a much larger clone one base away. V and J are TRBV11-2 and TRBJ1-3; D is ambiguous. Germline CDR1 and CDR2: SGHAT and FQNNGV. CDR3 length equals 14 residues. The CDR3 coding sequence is TGTGCCGGCAGCTTGACCTCGCCTGGAAACACCATATATTTT. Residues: CAGSLTSPGNTIYF.

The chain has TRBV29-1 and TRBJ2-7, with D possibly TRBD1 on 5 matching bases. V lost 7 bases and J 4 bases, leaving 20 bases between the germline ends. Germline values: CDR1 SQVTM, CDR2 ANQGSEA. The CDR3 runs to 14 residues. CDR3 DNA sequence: TGCAGCGCTACTGTGGCCGTGGACATGTACGAGCAGTACTTC. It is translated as CSATVAVDMYEQYF.

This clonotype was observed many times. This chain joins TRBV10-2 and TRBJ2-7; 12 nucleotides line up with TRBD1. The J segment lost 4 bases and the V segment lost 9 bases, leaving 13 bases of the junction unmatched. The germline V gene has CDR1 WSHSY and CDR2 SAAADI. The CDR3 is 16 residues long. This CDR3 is CASLPGQGAKGYEQYF. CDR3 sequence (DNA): TGCGCCAGTTTGCCGGGACAGGGGGCTAAGGGGTACGAGCAGTACTTC.

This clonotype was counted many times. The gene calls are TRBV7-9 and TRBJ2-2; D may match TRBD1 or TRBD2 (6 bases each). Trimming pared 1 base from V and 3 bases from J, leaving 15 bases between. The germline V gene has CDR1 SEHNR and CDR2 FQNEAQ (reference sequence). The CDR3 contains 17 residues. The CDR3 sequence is CASSLVGGEEYTGELFF. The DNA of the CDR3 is TGTGCCAGCAGCTTAGTCGGGGGCGAGGAGTACACCGGGGAGCTGTTTTTT.

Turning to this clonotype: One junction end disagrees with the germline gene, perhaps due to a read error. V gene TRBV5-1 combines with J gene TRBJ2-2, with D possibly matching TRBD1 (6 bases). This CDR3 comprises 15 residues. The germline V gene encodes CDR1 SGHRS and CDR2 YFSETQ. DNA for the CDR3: TGCGCCAGCAGCCGCGCAGGGGCTTACACCGGGGAGCTGTTTTTC. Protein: CASSRAGAYTGELFF.

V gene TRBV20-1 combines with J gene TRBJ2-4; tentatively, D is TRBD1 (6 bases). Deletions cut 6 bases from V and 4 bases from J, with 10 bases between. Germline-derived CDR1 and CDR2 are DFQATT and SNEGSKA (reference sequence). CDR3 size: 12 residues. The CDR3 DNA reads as TGCAGTGCAACGGACAGAAAAAACATTCAGTACTTC. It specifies CSATDRKNIQYF.

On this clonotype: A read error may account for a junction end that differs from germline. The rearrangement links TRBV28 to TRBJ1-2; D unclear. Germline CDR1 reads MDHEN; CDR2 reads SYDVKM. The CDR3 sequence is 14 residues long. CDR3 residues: CASSYPEGGYGYTF. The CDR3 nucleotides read TGTGCCAGTAGTTACCCAGAGGGCGGCTATGGCTACACGTTC.

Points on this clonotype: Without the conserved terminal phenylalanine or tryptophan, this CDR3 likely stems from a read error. In nucleotides, the CDR3 is TGTGCCAGCAGTCTTTGGACAGGGATGAGAGCTGAGGCCAACGTCCTGACTGTC. Its translation: CASSLWTGMRAEANVLTV. The genes are TRBV6-5 and TRBJ2-6; the match to TRBD1 covers 8 bases. CDR1 MNHEY and CDR2 SVGAGI come from the germline V gene. The V segment lost 5 bases and the J segment 6 bases; nucleotides outside the gene matches: 15. The CDR3 extends over 18 amino acids.

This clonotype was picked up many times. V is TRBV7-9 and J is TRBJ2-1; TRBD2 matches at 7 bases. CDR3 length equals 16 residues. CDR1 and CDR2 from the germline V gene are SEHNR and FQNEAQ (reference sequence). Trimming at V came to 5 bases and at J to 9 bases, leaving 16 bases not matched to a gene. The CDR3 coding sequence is TGTGCCAGCAGCCCTCCTAGCGGCCACAAGTCAGGTGAGCAGTTCTTC. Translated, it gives CASSPPSGHKSGEQFF.